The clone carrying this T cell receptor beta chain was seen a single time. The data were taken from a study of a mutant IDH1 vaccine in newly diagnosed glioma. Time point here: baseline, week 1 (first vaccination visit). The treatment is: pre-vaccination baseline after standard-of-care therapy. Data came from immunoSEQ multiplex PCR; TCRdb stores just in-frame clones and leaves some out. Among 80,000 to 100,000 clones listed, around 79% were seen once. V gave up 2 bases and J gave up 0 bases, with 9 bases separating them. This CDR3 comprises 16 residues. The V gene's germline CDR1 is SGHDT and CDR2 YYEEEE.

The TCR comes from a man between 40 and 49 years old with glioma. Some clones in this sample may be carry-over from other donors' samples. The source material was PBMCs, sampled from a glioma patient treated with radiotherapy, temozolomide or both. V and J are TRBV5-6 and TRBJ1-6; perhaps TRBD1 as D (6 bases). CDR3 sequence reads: CASSLSGASYNSPLHF. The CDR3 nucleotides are TGTGCCAGCAGCTTATCGGGGGCCTCCTATAATTCACCCCTCCACTTT.